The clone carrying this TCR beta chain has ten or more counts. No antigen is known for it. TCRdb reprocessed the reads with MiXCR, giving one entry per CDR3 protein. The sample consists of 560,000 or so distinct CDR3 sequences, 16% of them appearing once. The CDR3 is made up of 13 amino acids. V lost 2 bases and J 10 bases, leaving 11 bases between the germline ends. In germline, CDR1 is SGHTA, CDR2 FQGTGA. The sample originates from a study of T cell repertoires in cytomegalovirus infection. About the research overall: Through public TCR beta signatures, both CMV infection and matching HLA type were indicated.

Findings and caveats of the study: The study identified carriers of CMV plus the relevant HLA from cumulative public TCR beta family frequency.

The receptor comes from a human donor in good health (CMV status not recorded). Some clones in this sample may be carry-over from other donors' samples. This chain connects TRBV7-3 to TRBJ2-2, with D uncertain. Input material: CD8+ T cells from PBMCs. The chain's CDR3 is CASSLEEAEELFF. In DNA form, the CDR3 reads TGTGCCAGCAGCTTAGAAGAGGCGGAGGAGCTGTTTTTT.